A single sample is the source of the 8 T cell receptor beta chains below, sequenced in a study of blood T cell repertoires in COVID-19. The method was immunoSEQ multiplex PCR; TCRdb's version includes in-frame clones alone and lacks a portion of them. This sample carries hundreds of thousands of clones, approximately 90% of them seen once, and the ten largest clones take 1% to 1.3%. The sequenced material came from PBMCs or T cells enriched from blood (not recorded which). The receptors were sampled from a man aged 30-40 years who had recovered from COVID-19.

The chain recombines TRBV12-3 or TRBV12-4 with TRBJ2-5; D may be TRBD1 (6 bases). The CDR3 contains 13 residues. V was cut by 5 bases and J by 2 bases, with 9 bases left in between. The CDR3: CASSPGQQETQYF. Here the CDR3 DNA reads TGTGCCAGCAGTCCTGGACAGCAAGAGACCCAGTACTTC.

The V and J genes are TRBV18 and TRBJ1-2; TRBD1 agrees at 7 bases. Germline CDR1 is KGHSH and CDR2 is LQKENI. The V and J ends lost 3 bases and 8 bases, in that order; junction bases with no gene match: 12. CDR3 length: 15 amino acids. The CDR3 is CASSPESGGWRGYTF. For the CDR3, the DNA is TGTGCCAGCTCACCGGAATCAGGGGGTTGGAGAGGCTACACCTTC.

The CDR3 reads CASGRRASTDTQYF. CDR3 in DNA: TGTGCCAGCGGCCGGAGGGCCAGCACAGATACGCAGTATTTT. The gene calls are TRBV28 and TRBJ2-3; weak D call: TRBD2 (6 bases). Germline V gene sequence: CDR1 MDHEN, CDR2 SYDVKM. V lost 8 bases, J lost 0 bases, and 12 bases lay in between. The CDR3 extends over 14 amino acids.

This chain links TRBV12-3 or TRBV12-4 with TRBJ1-5, with a weak D call TRBD1 (5 bases). The V end was cut by 8 bases, the J end by 7 bases, with 15 bases between. The CDR3 totals 13 residues. This CDR3 is CASSNREGQPQHF. The CDR3, as DNA: TGTGCCAGCTCCAACCGGGAGGGGCAGCCCCAGCATTTT.

The rearrangement uses TRBV28 and TRBJ2-2; the match to TRBD1 covers 9 bases. Per the germline V gene, CDR1 is MDHEN and CDR2 is SYDVKM. V trimming: 6 bases; J trimming: 4 bases; junction bases outside the gene matches: 6. This CDR3 has 15 amino acids. The CDR3 here is CASSRTGGVTGELFF. CDR3 coding DNA: TGTGCCAGCAGCCGAACAGGGGGCGTCACCGGGGAGCTGTTTTTT.

This clone appeared a few times. The chain couples TRBV30 to TRBJ1-6; tentative D call: TRBD1 (5 bases). With 5 bases removed from V and 15 bases from J, the gap between germline ends came to 11 bases. Germline V gene lookup returns CDR1 GTSNPN and CDR2 SVGIG (reference sequence). The CDR3 extends over 10 amino acids. CDR3 sequence: CAWGDLNLHF. CDR3 sequence (DNA): TGTGCCTGGGGGGACTTGAACCTCCACTTT. The whole variable domain, filled in from reference TRBV30 and TRBJ1-6, reads SQTIHQWPATLVQPVGSPLSLECTVEGTSNPNLYWYRQAAGRGLQLLFYSVGIGQISSEVPQNLSASRPQDRQFILSSKKLLLSDSGFYLCAWGDLNLHFGNGTRLTVT.

The CDR3 loop is CASSLQGSNQPQHF. The CDR3 DNA reads as TGTGCCAGCAGTCTACAGGGTAGCAATCAGCCCCAGCATTTT. The rearrangement joins TRBV5-4 to TRBJ1-5, with D possibly TRBD1 on 6 matching bases. Trimming removed 5 bases from V and 0 bases from J, with 9 bases in between. CDR3 size: 14 residues. CDR1 is SGHNT, CDR2 YYREEE, per germline (reference sequence).

This sequence joins TRBV28 and TRBJ2-1; 9 bases line up with TRBD2. V was pared by 10 bases and J by 8 bases, with 15 bases of the junction left unmatched. Germline-derived CDR1 and CDR2 are MDHEN and SYDVKM. The CDR3 length is 15 residues. As DNA, the CDR3 is TGTGCCACCATAGAGCGGGGGGCCGTCGCCTATGAGCAGTTCTTC. Residues: CATIERGAVAYEQFF.